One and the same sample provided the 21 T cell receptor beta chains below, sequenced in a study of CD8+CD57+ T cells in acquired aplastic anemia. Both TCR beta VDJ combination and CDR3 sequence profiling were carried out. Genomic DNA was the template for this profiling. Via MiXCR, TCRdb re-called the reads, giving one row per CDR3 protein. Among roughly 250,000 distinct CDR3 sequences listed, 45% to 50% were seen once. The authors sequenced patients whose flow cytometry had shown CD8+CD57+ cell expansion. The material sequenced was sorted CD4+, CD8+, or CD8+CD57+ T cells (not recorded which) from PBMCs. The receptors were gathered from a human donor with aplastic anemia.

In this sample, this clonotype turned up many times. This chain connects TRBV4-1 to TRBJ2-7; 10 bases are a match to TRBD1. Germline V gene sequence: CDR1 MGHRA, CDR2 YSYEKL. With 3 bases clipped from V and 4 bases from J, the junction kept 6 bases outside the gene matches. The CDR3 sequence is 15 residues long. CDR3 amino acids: CASSQGTGVIYEQYF. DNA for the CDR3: TGCGCCAGCAGCCAGGGGACAGGGGTGATTTACGAGCAGTACTTC.

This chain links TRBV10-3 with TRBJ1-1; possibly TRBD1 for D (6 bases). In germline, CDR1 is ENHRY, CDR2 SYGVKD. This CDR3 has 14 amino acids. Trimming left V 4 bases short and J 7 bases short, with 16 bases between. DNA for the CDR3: TGTGCCATCAGTGGGCTAGCGGAACAGGGTGAAGCTTTCTTT. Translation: CAISGLAEQGEAFF.

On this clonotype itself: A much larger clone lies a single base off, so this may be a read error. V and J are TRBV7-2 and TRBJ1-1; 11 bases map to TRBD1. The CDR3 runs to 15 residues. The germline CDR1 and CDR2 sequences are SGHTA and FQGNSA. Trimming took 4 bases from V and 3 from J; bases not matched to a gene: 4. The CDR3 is CASSSKGQGDTEAFF. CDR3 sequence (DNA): TGTGCCAGCAGCTCCAAGGGACAGGGGGACACTGAAGCTTTCTTT.

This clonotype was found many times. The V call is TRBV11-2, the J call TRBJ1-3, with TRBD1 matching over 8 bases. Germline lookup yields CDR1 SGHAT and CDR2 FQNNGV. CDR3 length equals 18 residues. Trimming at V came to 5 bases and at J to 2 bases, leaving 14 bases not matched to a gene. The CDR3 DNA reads TGTGCCAGCAGCCCCCTGTCCGGGGCAGGGGGCCCTGGAAACACCATATATTTT. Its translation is CASSPLSGAGGPGNTIYF. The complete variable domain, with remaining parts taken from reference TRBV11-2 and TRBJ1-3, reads EAGVAQSPRYKIIEKRQSVAFWCNPISGHATLYWYQQILGQGPKLLIQFQNNGVVDDSQLPKDRFSAERLKGVDSTLKIQPAKLEDSAVYLCASSPLSGAGGPGNTIYFGEGSWLTVV.

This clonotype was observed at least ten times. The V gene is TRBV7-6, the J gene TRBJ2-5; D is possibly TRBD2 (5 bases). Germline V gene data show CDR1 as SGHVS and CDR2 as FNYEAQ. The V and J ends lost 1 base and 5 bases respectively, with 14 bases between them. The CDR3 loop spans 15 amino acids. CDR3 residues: CASSLEMLSVETQYF. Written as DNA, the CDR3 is TGTGCCAGCAGCTTAGAAATGCTTAGCGTGGAGACCCAGTACTTC.

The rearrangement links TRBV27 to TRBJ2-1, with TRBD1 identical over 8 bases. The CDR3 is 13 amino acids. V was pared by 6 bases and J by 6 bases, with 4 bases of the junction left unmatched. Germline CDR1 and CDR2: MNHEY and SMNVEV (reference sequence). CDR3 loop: CASRDRVGNEQFF. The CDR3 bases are TGTGCCAGCAGGGACAGGGTCGGCAATGAGCAGTTCTTC.

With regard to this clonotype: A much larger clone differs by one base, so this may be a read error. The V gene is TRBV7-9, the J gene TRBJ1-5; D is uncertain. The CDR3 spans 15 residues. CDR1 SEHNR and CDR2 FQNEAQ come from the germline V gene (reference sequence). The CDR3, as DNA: TGTGCCAGAAGCTTAGTGGGCTGGGGCAATCAGCCCCAGCATTTT. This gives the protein CARSLVGWGNQPQHF.

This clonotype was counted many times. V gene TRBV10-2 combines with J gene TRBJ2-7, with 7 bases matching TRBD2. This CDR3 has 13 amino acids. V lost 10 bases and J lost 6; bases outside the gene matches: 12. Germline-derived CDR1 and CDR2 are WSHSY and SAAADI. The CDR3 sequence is CATATRDYSEQYF. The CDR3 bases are TGCGCCACCGCGACGCGGGACTATTCCGAGCAGTACTTC.

CDR3 region: CASSYSGASGNTIYF. The CDR3 nucleotides read TGTGCCAGCAGTTACTCGGGGGCGAGTGGAAACACCATATATTTT. The chain combines TRBV6-1 with TRBJ1-3, with D possibly being TRBD1 (6 bases). Germline V lookup: CDR1 MNHNS, CDR2 SASEGT. Trimming took off 5 bases at V and 3 bases at J, with 14 bases between the two ends. The CDR3 has 15 amino acids.

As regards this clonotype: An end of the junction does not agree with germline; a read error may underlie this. This chain's CDR3 is CASSSGGVETRYF. In DNA form, the CDR3 reads TGTGCCAGCAGCTCTGGGGGGGTTGAGACCCGGTACTTC. The rearrangement joins TRBV7-9 to TRBJ2-5; 7 nucleotides align to TRBD2. CDR1 and CDR2 (germline): SEHNR, FQNEAQ (reference sequence). The CDR3 has 13 residues.

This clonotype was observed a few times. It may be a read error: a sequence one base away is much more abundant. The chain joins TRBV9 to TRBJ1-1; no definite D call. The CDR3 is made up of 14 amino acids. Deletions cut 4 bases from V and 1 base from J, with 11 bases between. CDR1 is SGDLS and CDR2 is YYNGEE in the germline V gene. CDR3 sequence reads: CASSPLGENTEAFF. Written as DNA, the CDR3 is TGTGCCAGCAGCCCCCTCGGGGAGAACACTGAAGCTTTCTTT.

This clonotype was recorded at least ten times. The CDR3 DNA follows: TGTGCCAGCAGCCAATCAGGGGTTGTAAATTCACCCCTCCACTTT. Translating gives CASSQSGVVNSPLHF. The chain employs TRBV16 and TRBJ1-6; possible D gene TRBD1, 5 bases. Trimming took 0 bases from V and 7 from J, leaving 10 bases between them. Per the germline V gene, CDR1 is KGHSY and CDR2 is FQNENV. The CDR3 totals 15 residues.

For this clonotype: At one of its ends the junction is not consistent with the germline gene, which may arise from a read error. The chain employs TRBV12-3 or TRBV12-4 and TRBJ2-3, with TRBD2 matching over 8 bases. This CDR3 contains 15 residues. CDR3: CAISAAGGGTDTQYF. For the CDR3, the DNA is TGTGCCATCAGTGCTGCCGGGGGGGGCACAGATACGCAGTATTTT.

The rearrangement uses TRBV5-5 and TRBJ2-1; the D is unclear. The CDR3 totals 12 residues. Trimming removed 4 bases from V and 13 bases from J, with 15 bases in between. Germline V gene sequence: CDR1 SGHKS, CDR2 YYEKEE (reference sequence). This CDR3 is CASSPTLKGQFF. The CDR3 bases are TGTGCCAGCAGCCCCACCCTGAAGGGACAGTTCTTC.

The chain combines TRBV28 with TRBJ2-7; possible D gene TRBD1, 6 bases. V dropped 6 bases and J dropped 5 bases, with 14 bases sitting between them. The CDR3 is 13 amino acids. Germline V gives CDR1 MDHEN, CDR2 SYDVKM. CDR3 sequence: CASRGRQEDEQYF. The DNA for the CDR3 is TGTGCCAGCAGGGGGAGACAGGAGGACGAGCAGTACTTC.

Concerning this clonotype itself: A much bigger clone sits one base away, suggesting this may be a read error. The CDR3 bases are TGCGCCAGCAGCCAATATCTGGATGAGCAGTTCTTC. It specifies CASSQYLDEQFF. The chain has TRBV4-1 and TRBJ2-1; D gene unclear. This CDR3 is built from 12 residues. V was pared by 2 bases and J by 8 bases, with 7 bases between. Germline V gene lookup returns CDR1 MGHRA and CDR2 YSYEKL.

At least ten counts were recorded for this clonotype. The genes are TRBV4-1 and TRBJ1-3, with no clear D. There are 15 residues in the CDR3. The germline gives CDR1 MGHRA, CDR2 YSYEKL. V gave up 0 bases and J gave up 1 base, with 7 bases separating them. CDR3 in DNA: TGCGCCAGCAGCCAAGATAAGGGTTCTGGAAACACCATATATTTT. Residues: CASSQDKGSGNTIYF.

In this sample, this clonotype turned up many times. The CDR3 reads CASKGVTGSNEKLFF. Here the CDR3 DNA reads TGTGCCAGCAAGGGGGTGACAGGGTCTAATGAAAAACTGTTTTTT. This chain uses TRBV2 with TRBJ1-4; TRBD1 matches at 7 bases. Germline lookup yields CDR1 SNHLY and CDR2 FYNNEI. The CDR3 spans 15 residues. The V segment lost 7 bases and the J segment 3 bases; nucleotides outside the gene matches: 8.

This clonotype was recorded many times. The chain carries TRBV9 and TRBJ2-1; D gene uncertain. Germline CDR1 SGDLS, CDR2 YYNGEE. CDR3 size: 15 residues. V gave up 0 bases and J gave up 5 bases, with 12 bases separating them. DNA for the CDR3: TGTGCCAGCAGCGTAGCGGCTGCTCTACACAATGAGCAGTTCTTC. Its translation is CASSVAAALHNEQFF. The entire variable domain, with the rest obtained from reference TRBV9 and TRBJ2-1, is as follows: DSGVTQTPKHLITATGQRVTLRCSPRSGDLSVYWYQQSLDQGLQFLIQYYNGEERAKGNILERFSAQQFPDLHSELNLSSLELGDSALYFCASSVAAALHNEQFFGPGTRLTVL.

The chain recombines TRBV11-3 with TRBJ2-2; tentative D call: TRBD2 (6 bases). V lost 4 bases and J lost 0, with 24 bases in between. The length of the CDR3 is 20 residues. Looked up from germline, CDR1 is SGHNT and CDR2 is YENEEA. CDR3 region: CASSSGWDSRSASNTGELFF. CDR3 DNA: TGTGCCAGCAGCTCCGGGTGGGACTCGCGCTCCGCGTCGAACACCGGGGAGCTGTTTTTT.

DNA for the CDR3: TGCGCCAGCAGCTCGGGACTTTCGAACACTGAAGCTTTCTTT. Protein sequence: CASSSGLSNTEAFF. This rearrangement joins TRBV5-1 to TRBJ1-1; tentatively, D is TRBD1 (5 bases). The V gene lost 3 bases and the J gene lost 1 base, with 10 bases spanning the gap. The germline V gene has CDR1 SGHRS and CDR2 YFSETQ. The CDR3 has 14 residues.